Reported below is one TCR beta chain. Via MiXCR, TCRdb re-called the RT-PCR reads, giving one row per CDR3 protein. The table includes approximately 170,000 distinct CDR3 sequences, roughly 30% detected once. Looked up from germline, CDR1 is SGHNT and CDR2 is YYREEE (reference sequence). V lost 7 bases, J lost 4 bases, and 7 bases stayed unmatched. This CDR3 comprises 14 residues. This sample is part of a study of patients and donors after allogeneic stem cell transplantation. This chain connects TRBV5-4 to TRBJ1-1; 10 nucleotides agree with TRBD1. Specimen: blood, either unsorted or a sorted T cell fraction (not recorded which). The receptor's source is a human donor who was either an allogeneic HSCT recipient or a stem cell or donor lymphocyte infusion donor (not recorded which). It is not recorded whose cells these are; they may come from a transplant donor. CDR3 in DNA: TGTGCCAGCTCCTGGACAGGGGGTTTCACTGAAGCTTTCTTT. Translating gives CASSWTGGFTEAFF.